Below, 12 T cell receptor beta chains from the same sample are listed, as sequenced in a study of T cell repertoires in cytomegalovirus infection. TCRdb passed the reads through MiXCR, listing each CDR3 protein once. The sample contains just under 300,000 distinct CDR3 sequences, around 9.1% of which appear only once. Sequencing was carried out using PBMCs. These receptors were obtained from a human donor in good health (CMV status not recorded). Some clones in this sample may be carry-over from other donors' samples.

CDR3 DNA: TGCAGCGTTGAATATGGGACAGAAAACTATGGCTACACCTTC. Translated: CSVEYGTENYGYTF. The chain recombines TRBV29-1 with TRBJ1-2, with 7 nucleotides matching TRBD1. This CDR3 contains 14 residues. Losses at the gene ends were 2 bases for V and 2 bases for J; bases not matched to a gene: 5. Germline CDR1 is SQVTM and CDR2 is ANQGSEA.

This clonotype has a count of ten or more. The V call is TRBV7-2, the J call TRBJ1-2, with a tentative D call TRBD1 (6 bases). Germline V gene lookup returns CDR1 SGHTA and CDR2 FQGNSA. V lost 7 bases to trimming and J lost 8 bases, with 26 bases between them. CDR3 size: 16 residues. The CDR3 loop reads CASKLNPAGGPKGYTF. The CDR3, as DNA: TGTGCCAGCAAGTTGAACCCGGCGGGGGGGCCGAAAGGCTACACCTTC.

The sample holds many counts of this clonotype. The chain employs TRBV5-1 and TRBJ2-3; possible D gene TRBD1, 6 bases. The ends were cut back, 3 bases at V and 4 bases at J, with 12 bases in the middle. Germline CDR1 is SGHRS and CDR2 is YFSETQ. The CDR3 length is 14 residues. CDR3: CASSSTGYPDTQYF. CDR3 bases: TGCGCCAGCAGCTCCACAGGGTACCCAGATACGCAGTATTTT.

This clonotype was seen repeatedly, ten times or more. The chain is built from TRBV11-3 and TRBJ2-1; the D call may be TRBD1 or TRBD2 (6 bases each). V lost 5 bases to trimming and J lost 2 bases, with 19 bases between them. The germline V gene has CDR1 SGHNT and CDR2 YENEEA. This CDR3 is 17 amino acids long. This chain's CDR3 is CASSPGFRGAPYNEQFF. The CDR3 DNA reads TGTGCCAGCAGCCCTGGATTTAGGGGGGCGCCCTACAATGAGCAGTTCTTC.

This clonotype was observed at least ten times. The chain couples TRBV6-4 to TRBJ2-3; no reliable D call. CDR3 length equals 14 residues. Germline V gene lookup returns CDR1 MRHNA and CDR2 SNTAGT. Trimming cost V 5 bases and J 2 bases, with 11 bases left between them. This CDR3 reads CASSLELSTDTQYF. CDR3 nucleotide sequence: TGTGCCAGCAGTCTTGAACTTTCCACAGATACGCAGTATTTT.

In this sample, this clonotype turned up many times. The rearrangement uses TRBV18 and TRBJ2-4; D remains unclear. This CDR3 contains 13 residues. Trimming cost V 0 bases and J 3 bases, with 3 bases left between them. Germline-derived CDR1 and CDR2 are KGHSH and LQKENI. CDR3 protein: CASSPPDKNIQYF. CDR3 nucleotides: TGTGCCAGCTCACCACCGGACAAAAACATTCAGTACTTC.

This chain uses TRBV3-1 with TRBJ1-5; no reliable D call. V was pared by 0 bases and J by 4 bases, with 13 bases between. This CDR3 has 16 amino acids. Germline values: CDR1 LGHDT, CDR2 YNNKEL (reference sequence). The CDR3 bases are TGTGCCAGCAGCCAAGAACCCGCAGGATGGAATCAGCCCCAGCATTTT. This gives the protein CASSQEPAGWNQPQHF.

The table lists this clonotype with a few counts. The chain has TRBV7-2 and TRBJ2-7, with D possibly matching TRBD2 (7 bases). The CDR3 loop spans 15 amino acids. Between the trimmed V and J ends, which lost 5 bases and 4 bases, there was a span of 18 bases. Germline assignment: CDR1 SGHTA and CDR2 FQGNSA. This CDR3 is CASSGGGGAGYEQYV. CDR3 DNA sequence: TGTGCCAGCAGCGGGGGGGGGGGGGCGGGGTACGAGCAGTACGTC.

A note on this clonotype: This may be a read error, as it is one base from a much larger clone. The rearrangement uses TRBV20-1 and TRBJ1-5; 7 positions agree with TRBD1. Germline lookup yields CDR1 DFQATT and CDR2 SNEGSKA (reference sequence). This CDR3 has 13 amino acids. V shed 7 bases, J shed 5 bases, and the junction held 8 bases outside the gene matches. CDR3 sequence (DNA): TGCAGTGTGGAACAGGGGTTCTATCAGCCCCAGCATTTT. Translating gives CSVEQGFYQPQHF.

This clonotype came up many times. The V and J genes are TRBV12-3 or TRBV12-4 and TRBJ2-3; 7 nucleotides agree with TRBD2. CDR3 length: 14 residues. J was trimmed by 2 bases and V by 8 bases; bases with no gene match: 7. The CDR3 DNA reads as TGTGCCAGCCGTTCCCGGGACTACACAGATACGCAGTATTTT. Protein product: CASRSRDYTDTQYF.

The sample holds many counts of this clonotype. This chain links TRBV29-1 with TRBJ2-1; either TRBD1 or TRBD2 may supply D (5 bases each). V lost 1 base to trimming and J lost 3 bases, with 13 bases between them. This CDR3 contains 15 residues. Germline V CDR1 and CDR2: SQVTM, ANQGSEA. CDR3 amino acids: CSVEGLGENYNEQFF. The CDR3 nucleotides read TGCAGCGTTGAAGGGCTGGGGGAAAACTACAATGAGCAGTTCTTC.

About this clonotype itself: A clone one base away is much larger, so this may be a read error. The chain recombines TRBV18 with TRBJ1-5; D is ambiguous. The CDR3 consists of 12 residues. Germline CDR1 KGHSH, CDR2 LQKENI. CDR3 protein: CASSPGFQPRHF. The CDR3 DNA sequence: TGTGCCAGCTCACCAGGGTTTCAGCCCCGGCATTTT.